This T cell receptor (beta chain) was sequenced during a study of blood T cells in healthy people across ages. In the study overall: Every two T cells gave about one barcoded beta molecule via template switching.

The CDR3 sequence is 14 residues long. CDR1 and CDR2 (germline): LNHNV, YYDKDF (reference sequence). Trimming took 2 bases from V and 4 from J, leaving 11 bases between them. Using a J-beta primer mix together with a sample-barcoded 5' primer, a second PCR was run for roughly 6 to 12 cycles. One entry per CDR3 protein results from TCRdb running MiXCR on the 5' RACE reads. This sample yields fewer than 800,000 distinct CDR3 sequences, of which roughly 21% are seen a single time; 3.5% to 4% belongs to the top ten. Caucasian individuals from Russia who were healthy and aged about 6 to 100 acted as donors. Peripheral blood, about 10 milliliters per donor, was collected. This clonotype was observed a few times.

Sequenced sample: blood. The rearrangement links TRBV15 to TRBJ2-5, with a weak D call TRBD1 (5 bases). This receptor was obtained from a man in his 70s in good health. CDR3 DNA sequence: TGTGCCACCAGCAGATACCCTGGGGCAGAGACCCAGTACTTC. Residues: CATSRYPGAETQYF.